This TCR beta chain was sequenced during a study of CXCR3-negative and CXCR3-positive naive CD8 T cells. The study, taken as a whole, reports: The TRBV-TRBJ usage of naive CXCR3-negative and CXCR3-positive cells was similar, but that of memory cells differed. Memory CD8+ cells showed much lower diversity, while both naive subsets displayed comparably high diversity.

Researchers prepared the TRB cDNA libraries using 5' RACE with UMI labels. Reprocessing the 5' RACE reads, TCRdb reports a single entry for every CDR3 protein and omits DNA. The sample holds fewer than 55,000 distinct CDR3 sequences. About this clonotype itself: Its antigen remains unknown.

Naive CD8+ T cells had a CD45RO-CCR7+CD27+CD95- phenotype. The germline V gene has CDR1 SQVTM and CDR2 ANQGSEA. The CDR3 runs to 15 residues. Sequencing used naive CXCR3- CD8+ T cells from blood. Subset noted: CD45RO-CCR7+CD27+CD95- naive CD8+ T cells lacking CXCR3 (TNR3-). This TCR derives from a human donor in good health. Some clones in this sample may be carry-over from other donors' samples. The chain employs TRBV29-1 and TRBJ2-1; TCRdb reports TRBD1, a call that lacks DNA to check it against. CDR3 in amino acids: CSVAGGTRVYNEQFF.